The subject of this entry is one TCR beta chain. Antigen: not known. The CDR3 runs 15 residues. Germline V gives CDR1 SGHNT, CDR2 YYREEE (reference sequence). V was shortened by 1 base and J by 5 bases, with 13 bases between the two germline ends. Primers: 60 Vbeta forward and 13 Jbeta reverse. Repertoires were generated with immunoSEQ multiplex PCR, while TCRdb's copy carries only in-frame clones and drops some. Altogether some 180,000 clones are present, about 9.4% being singletons, with the ten largest covering 1% to 1.5%. The data were taken from a study of cytomegalovirus exposure and HLA in healthy donors. Broader study findings: Productive status was seen about 87% or about 30% of the time for most TCR beta V segments in an earlier analysis. What a later analysis reportedly showed was that an Asian-associated ancestry cluster had fewer N-insertions than the roughly 700-donor mean.

The TCR originated in a woman aged 25-40 years in good health and CMV-seropositive. This rearrangement joins TRBV5-4 to TRBJ2-1, with D perhaps TRBD2 (6 bases). The sample taken for sequencing was PBMCs. The CDR3 loop reads CASSLNLLANNEQFF. CDR3 bases: TGTGCCAGCAGCTTGAATCTACTAGCTAACAATGAGCAGTTCTTC.